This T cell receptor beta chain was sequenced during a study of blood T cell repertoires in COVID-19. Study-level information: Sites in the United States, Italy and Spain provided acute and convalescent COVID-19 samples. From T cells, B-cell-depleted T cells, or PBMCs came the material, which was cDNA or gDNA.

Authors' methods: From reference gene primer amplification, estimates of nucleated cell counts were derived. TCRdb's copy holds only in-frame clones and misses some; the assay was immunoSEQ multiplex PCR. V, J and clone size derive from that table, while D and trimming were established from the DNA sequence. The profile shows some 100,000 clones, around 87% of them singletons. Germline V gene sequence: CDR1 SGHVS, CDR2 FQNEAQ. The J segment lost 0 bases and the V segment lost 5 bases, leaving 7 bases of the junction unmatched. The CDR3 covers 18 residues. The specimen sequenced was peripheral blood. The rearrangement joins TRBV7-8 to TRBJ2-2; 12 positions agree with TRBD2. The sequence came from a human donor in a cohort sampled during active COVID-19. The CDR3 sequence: CASSTTSGGYANTGELFF. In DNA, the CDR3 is TGTGCCAGCAGCACTACTAGCGGGGGGTATGCGAACACCGGGGAGCTGTTTTTT.